What follows describes a single T cell receptor beta chain. There is no known antigen for this receptor. Base qualities were left out, and no much larger clone turns up one base away. Compared with germline, V lacks 6 bases and J lacks 1 base; bases without a gene match: 9. There are 15 amino acids in the CDR3, from cysteine to phenylalanine inclusive. Only the CDR3 DNA is retained, 45 bases long and in frame from the first base. In the germline V gene, CDR1 corresponds to KGHSH and CDR2 to LQKENI. This entry is derived from a study of beta chain features in type 1 diabetes (dated by TCRdb to the late 2010s). Regarding the research as a whole: Mean age, gender distribution, total cell number and subset yield did not differ between patients and healthy donors. Across all samples, some 99 million sorted cells were examined, and cell number per subset correlated strongly with RNA yield. The study compared TCRB repertoires of sorted circulating CD4+ T cell subsets between recently diagnosed type 1 diabetes patients and matched healthy donors. Regulatory and stem cell-like memory subsets were isolated from only 8 patients and 8 healthy donors, whereas naive and central memory subsets came from all 30 or so donors.

Paper-wide results and their limitations: Shorter templates might be favored by PCR, yet because patient and control samples were amplified and corrected together, any such skew would affect both groups equally. Sequencing cDNA rather than genomic DNA could over-represent highly expressing activated cells, although activation and CD3 levels did not differ between groups. Because the HLA sub-analyses included only small numbers of individuals, any influence of HLA type on TCRB rearrangement was left unresolved. Type 1 diabetes patients showed a moderate but significant shortening of TCRB CDR3 length in all four CD4+ subsets. At VDJ recombination sites, patients with type 1 diabetes made fewer insertions and deleted more nucleotides, a pattern implying thymic rearrangement abnormalities. The naive, central memory and regulatory TCRB repertoires appeared to resemble one another more closely among patients than among healthy donors.

A single peripheral blood draw of approximately 110 mL on average was collected from each donor into heparinised tubes. A BD FACSAria II and a panel including CD45RO, CCR7, CD25, CD127, CD95 and CD27 were used to sort naive, central memory, regulatory and stem cell-like memory CD4+ T cells. All sorted populations exceeded 98% purity. Right away, PBMCs were isolated by Lymphoprep density gradient centrifugation and were stained directly, with no culture step. Samples were stained and sorted in pairs, with one healthy donor and one patient per experiment, so that batch effects were minimized. The entire amount of isolated RNA was reverse transcribed using the High Capacity cDNA Reverse Transcription Kit, so the sequenced TCRB transcripts were expressed ones. Deep immunoSEQ sequencing was applied to naive, central memory and regulatory T cell samples, giving an average of roughly 3.5 million total reads per sample. After sorted cells were lysed in RLT buffer, RNA was extracted with DNase-treated RNeasy Micro or Mini kits, with the choice depending on cell number. To prevent cross-contamination, each cell subset was processed individually, whereas patient and healthy donor samples were processed jointly. The immunoSEQ multiplex PCR was used to amplify TCRB sequences from cDNA, generating 87-bp fragments that spanned the CDR3 region. Sequencing of the amplicons was performed on the Illumina HiSeq platform. The source study handled its data this way. PCR bias was computationally corrected using synthetic template baselines, reads within Hamming distance 2 were collapsed, and singletons that could not be merged were discarded. By aligning reads against IMGT, V, D and J genes, CDR3 length, and insertions or deletions at six rearrangement sites were assigned. Clonotype counts were normalized to sorted cell number within each subset before computing true diversity and Gini coefficients with the tcR R package. Repertoire sharing was quantified using the overlap coefficient calculated on TCRB nucleotide sequences. Out-of-frame TCRB sequences from naive cells were analyzed to stand in for the pre-selection repertoire. Here the immuneACCESS table is served through TCRdb, limited to in-frame sequences with V and J called. Missing clones are a known gap in these copies; in checked studies unresolved V genes cover under half, and the rest lacks a known reason. Clone size and V and J calls were adopted from that table, with D and trimming inferred from the DNA. The sample table shows roughly 340,000 clones, and about 12% are seen once. Roughly 0.0097% of the sample lies in the top ten.

The receptor was derived from a young woman with type 1 diabetes. The chain is made from TRBV18 and TRBJ2-7; TRBD2 matches 7 bases in the middle. Material: naive CD4+ T cells from blood. The cell subset or site label for this specimen denotes: true naive CD4+ T cells. The nucleotide sequence reads as follows: TGTGCCAGCTCGACGGGGGGTGCCGGATCCTACGAGCAGTACTTC. It encodes CASSTGGAGSYEQYF. The CDR3, completed at both ends by the reference TRBV18 and TRBJ2-7 genes, gives the full variable domain NAGVMQNPRHLVRRRGQEARLRCSPMKGHSHVYWYRQLPEEGLKFMVYLQKENIIDESGMPKERFSAEFPKEGPSILRIQQVVRGDSAAYFCASSTGGAGSYEQYFGPGTRLTVT.